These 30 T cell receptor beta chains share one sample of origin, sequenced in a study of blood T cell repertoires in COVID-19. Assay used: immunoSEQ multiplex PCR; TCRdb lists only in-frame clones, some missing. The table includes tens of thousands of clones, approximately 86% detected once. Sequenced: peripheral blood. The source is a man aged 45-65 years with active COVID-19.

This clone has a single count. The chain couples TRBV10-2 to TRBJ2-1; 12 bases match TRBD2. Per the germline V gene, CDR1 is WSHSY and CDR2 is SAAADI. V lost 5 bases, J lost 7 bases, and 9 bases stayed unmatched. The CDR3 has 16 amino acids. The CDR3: CASSNPTSGRLNEQFF. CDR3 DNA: TGCGCCAGCAGTAACCCGACTAGCGGGAGATTAAATGAGCAGTTCTTC.

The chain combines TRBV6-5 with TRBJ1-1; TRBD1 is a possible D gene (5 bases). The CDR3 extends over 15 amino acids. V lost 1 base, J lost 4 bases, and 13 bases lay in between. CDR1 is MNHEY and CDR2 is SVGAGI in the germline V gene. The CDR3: CASSYFKGLTTEAFF. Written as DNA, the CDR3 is TGTGCCAGCAGTTACTTTAAGGGGTTAACCACTGAAGCTTTCTTT.

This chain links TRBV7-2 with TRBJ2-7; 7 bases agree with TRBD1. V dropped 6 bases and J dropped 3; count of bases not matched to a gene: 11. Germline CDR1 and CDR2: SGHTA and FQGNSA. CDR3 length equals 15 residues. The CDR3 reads CASSLGGGGRYEQYF. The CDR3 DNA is TGTGCCAGCAGTCTAGGGGGCGGAGGACGCTACGAGCAGTACTTC. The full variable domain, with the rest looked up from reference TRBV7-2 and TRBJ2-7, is GAGVSQSPSNKVTEKGKDVELRCDPISGHTALYWYRQSLGQGLEFLIYFQGNSAPDKSGLPSDRFSAERTGGSVSTLTIQRTQQEDSAVYLCASSLGGGGRYEQYFGPGTRLTVT.

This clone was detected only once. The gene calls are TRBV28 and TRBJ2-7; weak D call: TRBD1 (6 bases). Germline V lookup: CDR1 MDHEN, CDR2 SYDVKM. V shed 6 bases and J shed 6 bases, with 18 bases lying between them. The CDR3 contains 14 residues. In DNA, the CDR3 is TGTGCCAGCAGACCGACAGGAGTACGGGTCGAGCAGTACTTC. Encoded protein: CASRPTGVRVEQYF.

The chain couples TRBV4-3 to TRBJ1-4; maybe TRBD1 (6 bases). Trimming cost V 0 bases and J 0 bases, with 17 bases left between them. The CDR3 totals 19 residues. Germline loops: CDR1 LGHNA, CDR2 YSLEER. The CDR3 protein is CASSQDVGRGLATNEKLFF. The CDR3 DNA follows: TGCGCCAGCAGCCAAGACGTCGGCAGGGGACTAGCAACTAATGAAAAACTGTTTTTT.

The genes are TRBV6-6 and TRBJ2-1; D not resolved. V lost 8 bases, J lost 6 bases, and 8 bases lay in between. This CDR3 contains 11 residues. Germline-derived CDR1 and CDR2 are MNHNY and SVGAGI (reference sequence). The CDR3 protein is CASCLANEQFF. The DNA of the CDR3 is TGTGCCAGCTGCTTAGCCAATGAGCAGTTCTTC.

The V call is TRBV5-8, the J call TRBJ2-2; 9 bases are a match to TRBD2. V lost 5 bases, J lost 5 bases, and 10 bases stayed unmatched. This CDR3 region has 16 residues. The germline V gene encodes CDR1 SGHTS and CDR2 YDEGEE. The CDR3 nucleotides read TGTGCCAGCAGACATGGACTAGCGTGGGGGACCGGGGAGCTGTTTTTT. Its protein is CASRHGLAWGTGELFF.

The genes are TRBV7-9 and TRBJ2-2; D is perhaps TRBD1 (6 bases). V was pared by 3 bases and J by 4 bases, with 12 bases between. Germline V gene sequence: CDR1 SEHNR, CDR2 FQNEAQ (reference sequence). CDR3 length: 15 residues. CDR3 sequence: CASSFVLGATGELFF. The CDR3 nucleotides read TGTGCCAGCAGCTTTGTCTTGGGGGCCACCGGGGAGCTGTTTTTT.

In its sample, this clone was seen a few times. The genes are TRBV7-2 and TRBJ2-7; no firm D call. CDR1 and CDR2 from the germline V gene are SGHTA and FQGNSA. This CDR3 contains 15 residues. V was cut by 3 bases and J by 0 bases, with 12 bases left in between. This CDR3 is CASSFSAATSYEQYF. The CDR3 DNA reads TGTGCCAGCAGCTTTTCGGCGGCAACCTCCTACGAGCAGTACTTC.

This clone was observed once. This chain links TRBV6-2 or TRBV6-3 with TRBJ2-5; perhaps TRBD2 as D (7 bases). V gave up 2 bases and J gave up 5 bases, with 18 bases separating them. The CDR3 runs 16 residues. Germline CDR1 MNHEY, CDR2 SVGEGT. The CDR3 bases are TGTGCCAGCAGTTACCCCCGCGCGGGGGCCAGGGAGACCCAGTACTTC. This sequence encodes CASSYPRAGARETQYF.

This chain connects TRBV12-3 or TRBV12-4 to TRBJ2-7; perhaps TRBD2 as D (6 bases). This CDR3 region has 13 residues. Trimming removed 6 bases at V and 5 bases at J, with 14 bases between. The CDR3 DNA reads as TGTGCCAGCAGGTTGGCGGGGTCCAACGAGCAGTACTTC. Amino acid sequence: CASRLAGSNEQYF.

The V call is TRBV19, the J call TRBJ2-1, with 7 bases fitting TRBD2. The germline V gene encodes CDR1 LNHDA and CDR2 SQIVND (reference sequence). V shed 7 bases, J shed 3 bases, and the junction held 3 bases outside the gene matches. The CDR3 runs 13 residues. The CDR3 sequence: CASTPSGYNEQFF. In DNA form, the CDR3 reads TGTGCCAGTACCCCTAGCGGCTACAATGAGCAGTTCTTC.

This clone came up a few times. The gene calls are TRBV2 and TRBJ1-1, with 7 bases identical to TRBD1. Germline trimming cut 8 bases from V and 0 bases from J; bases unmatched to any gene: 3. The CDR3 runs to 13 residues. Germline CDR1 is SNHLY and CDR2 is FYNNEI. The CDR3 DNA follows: TGTGCCAGCCGGGGACAGCTGAACACTGAAGCTTTCTTT. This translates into CASRGQLNTEAFF.

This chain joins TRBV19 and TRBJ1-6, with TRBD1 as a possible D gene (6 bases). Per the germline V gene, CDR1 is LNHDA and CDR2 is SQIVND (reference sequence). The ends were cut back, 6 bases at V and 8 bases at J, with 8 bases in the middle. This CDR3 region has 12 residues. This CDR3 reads CASRDRYSPLHF. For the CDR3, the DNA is TGTGCCAGTAGGGACAGATATTCACCCCTCCACTTT.

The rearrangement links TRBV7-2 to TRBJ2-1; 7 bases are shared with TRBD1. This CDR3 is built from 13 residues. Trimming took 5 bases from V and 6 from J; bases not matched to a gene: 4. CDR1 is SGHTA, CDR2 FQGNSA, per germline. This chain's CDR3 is CASSPYRGNEQFF. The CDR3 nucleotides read TGTGCCAGCAGCCCATACAGGGGCAATGAGCAGTTCTTC.

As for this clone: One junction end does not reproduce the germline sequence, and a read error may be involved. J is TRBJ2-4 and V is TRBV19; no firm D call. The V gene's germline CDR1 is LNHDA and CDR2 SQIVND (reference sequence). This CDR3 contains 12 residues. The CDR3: CASSIAKNIQYF. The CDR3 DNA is TGTGCCAGTAGCATAGCCAAAAACATTCAGTACTTC.

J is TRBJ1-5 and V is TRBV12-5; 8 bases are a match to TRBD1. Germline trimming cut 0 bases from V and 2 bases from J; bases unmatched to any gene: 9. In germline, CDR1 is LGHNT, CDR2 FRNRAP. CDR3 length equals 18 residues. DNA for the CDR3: TGTGCTAGTGGTTTGGTATCCAGGGGGCTTATTGGCAATCAGCCCCAGCATTTT. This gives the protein CASGLVSRGLIGNQPQHF.

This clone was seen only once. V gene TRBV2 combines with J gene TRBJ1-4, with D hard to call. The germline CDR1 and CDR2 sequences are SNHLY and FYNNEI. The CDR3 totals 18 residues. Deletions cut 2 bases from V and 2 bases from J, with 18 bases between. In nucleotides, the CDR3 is TGTGCCAGCAGTGAAAATCCGGGAAGAGGCACCACTAATGAAAAACTGTTTTTT. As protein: CASSENPGRGTTNEKLFF.

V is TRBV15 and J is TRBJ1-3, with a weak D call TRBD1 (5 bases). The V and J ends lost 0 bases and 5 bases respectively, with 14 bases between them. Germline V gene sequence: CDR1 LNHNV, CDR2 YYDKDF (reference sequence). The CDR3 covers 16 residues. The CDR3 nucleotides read TGTGCCACCAGCAGAGACGACAGCTTGCGGCGAAACACCATATATTTT. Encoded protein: CATSRDDSLRRNTIYF.

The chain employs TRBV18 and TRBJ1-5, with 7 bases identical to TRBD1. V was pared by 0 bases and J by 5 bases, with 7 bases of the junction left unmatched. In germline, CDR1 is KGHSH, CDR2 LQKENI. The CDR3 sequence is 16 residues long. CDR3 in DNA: TGTGCCAGCTCACCACCGTTGGGCAGGGGGTATCAGCCCCAGCATTTT. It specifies CASSPPLGRGYQPQHF.

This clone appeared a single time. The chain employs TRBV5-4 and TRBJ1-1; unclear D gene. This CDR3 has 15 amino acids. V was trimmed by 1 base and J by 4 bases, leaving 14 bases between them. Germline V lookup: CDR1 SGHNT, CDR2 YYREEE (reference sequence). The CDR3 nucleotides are TGTGCCAGCAGCTTGCCCCCGGGGATGAGCACTGAAGCTTTCTTT. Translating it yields CASSLPPGMSTEAFF.

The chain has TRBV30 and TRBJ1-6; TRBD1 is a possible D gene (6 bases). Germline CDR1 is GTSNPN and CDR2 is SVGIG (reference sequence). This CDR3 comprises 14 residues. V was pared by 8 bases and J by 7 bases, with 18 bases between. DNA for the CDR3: TGTGCCATGGGACATGGTCCTCTCAATTCACCCCTCCACTTT. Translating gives CAMGHGPLNSPLHF.

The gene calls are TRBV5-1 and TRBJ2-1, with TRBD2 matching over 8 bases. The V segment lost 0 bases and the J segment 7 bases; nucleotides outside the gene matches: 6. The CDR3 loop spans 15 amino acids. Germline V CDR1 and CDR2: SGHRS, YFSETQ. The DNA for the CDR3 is TGCGCCAGCAGCTTGGAGATAGCGGGAATGAATGAGCAGTTCTTC. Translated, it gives CASSLEIAGMNEQFF. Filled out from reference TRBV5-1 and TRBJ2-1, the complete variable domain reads KAGVTQTPRYLIKTRGQQVTLSCSPISGHRSVSWYQQTPGQGLQFLFEYFSETQRNKGNFPGRFSGRQFSNSRSEMNVSTLELGDSALYLCASSLEIAGMNEQFFGPGTRLTVL.

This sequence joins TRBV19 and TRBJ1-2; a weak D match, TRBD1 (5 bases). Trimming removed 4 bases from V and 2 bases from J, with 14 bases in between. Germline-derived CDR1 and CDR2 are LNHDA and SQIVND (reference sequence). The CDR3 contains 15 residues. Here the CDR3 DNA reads TGTGCCAGTAGTACGCGACAGAAAAACAACTATGGCTACACCTTC. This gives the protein CASSTRQKNNYGYTF.

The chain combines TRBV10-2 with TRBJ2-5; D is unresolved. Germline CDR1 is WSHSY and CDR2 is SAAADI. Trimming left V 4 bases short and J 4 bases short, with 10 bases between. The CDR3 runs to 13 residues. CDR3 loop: CASSGVLSETQYF. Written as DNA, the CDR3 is TGCGCCAGCAGTGGAGTACTTTCAGAGACCCAGTACTTC.

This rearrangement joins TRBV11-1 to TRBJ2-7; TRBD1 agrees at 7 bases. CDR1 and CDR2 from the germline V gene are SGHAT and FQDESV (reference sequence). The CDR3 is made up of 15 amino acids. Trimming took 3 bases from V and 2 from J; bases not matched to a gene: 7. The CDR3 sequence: CASSFDRVPAYEQYF. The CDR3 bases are TGTGCCAGCAGCTTCGACAGGGTCCCGGCCTACGAGCAGTACTTC.

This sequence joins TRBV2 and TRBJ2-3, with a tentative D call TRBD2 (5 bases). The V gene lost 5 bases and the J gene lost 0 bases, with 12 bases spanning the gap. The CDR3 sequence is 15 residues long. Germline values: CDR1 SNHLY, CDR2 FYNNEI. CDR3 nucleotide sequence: TGTGCCAGCAGTCCGAGACTAACTAGCACAGATACGCAGTATTTT. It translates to CASSPRLTSTDTQYF.

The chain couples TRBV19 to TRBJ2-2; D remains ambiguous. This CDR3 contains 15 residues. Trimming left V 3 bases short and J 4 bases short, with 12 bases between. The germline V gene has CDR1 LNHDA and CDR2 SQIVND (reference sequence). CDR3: CASSMLGTRTGELFF. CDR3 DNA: TGTGCCAGTAGTATGCTAGGTACCCGCACCGGGGAGCTGTTTTTT.

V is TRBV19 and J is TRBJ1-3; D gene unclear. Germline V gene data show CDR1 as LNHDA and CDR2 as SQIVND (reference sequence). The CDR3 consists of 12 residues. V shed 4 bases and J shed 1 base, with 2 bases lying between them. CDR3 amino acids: CASSTSGNTIYF. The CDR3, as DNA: TGTGCCAGTAGTACGTCTGGAAACACCATATATTTT.

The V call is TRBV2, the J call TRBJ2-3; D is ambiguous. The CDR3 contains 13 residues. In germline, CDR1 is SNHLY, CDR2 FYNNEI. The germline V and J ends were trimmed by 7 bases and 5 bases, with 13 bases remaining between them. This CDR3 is CASTWSLGDTQYF. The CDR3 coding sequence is TGTGCCAGCACATGGAGTCTGGGAGATACGCAGTATTTT.